Listed here is a single T cell receptor (beta chain). Antigen specificity is unknown. The data were taken from a study of Ad26.COV2.S vaccination and SARS-CoV-2 variants. The overall study: Into the muscle, Ad26.COV2.S was dosed once or twice, 56 days apart. Whole-study findings and limits: The TCR breadth and depth analyses may have produced an underestimate of total T cell responses. Participants in the vaccine arm had higher spike-specific TCR breadth; placebo recipients had lower.

Treatment: roughly 20 received Ad26.COV2.S at low or high dose, single or two shots; about 5 received placebo; per-sample allocation not given. On day 63 after the first injection, vaccine and placebo recipients gave samples. Trimming took 5 bases from V and 0 from J, leaving 20 bases between them. Germline CDR1 and CDR2: SGHVS and FNYEAQ. The CDR3 runs 17 residues. Repertoires were generated with immunoSEQ multiplex PCR, while TCRdb's copy carries only in-frame clones and drops some. The profile shows fewer than 800,000 clones, 80% to 90% of them singletons. This sequence originates from a person between 18 and 60 years old who received the Ad26.COV2.S COVID-19 vaccine or a placebo. This sequence joins TRBV7-6 and TRBJ2-7; the D call may be TRBD1 or TRBD2 (6 bases each). The material was peripheral blood, obtained in a trial of Ad26.COV2.S vaccine versus placebo. The CDR3 coding sequence is TGTGCCAGCAGCCTAATGGGTGGGGGGCCGTACTCCTACGAGCAGTACTTC. As protein: CASSLMGGGPYSYEQYF.